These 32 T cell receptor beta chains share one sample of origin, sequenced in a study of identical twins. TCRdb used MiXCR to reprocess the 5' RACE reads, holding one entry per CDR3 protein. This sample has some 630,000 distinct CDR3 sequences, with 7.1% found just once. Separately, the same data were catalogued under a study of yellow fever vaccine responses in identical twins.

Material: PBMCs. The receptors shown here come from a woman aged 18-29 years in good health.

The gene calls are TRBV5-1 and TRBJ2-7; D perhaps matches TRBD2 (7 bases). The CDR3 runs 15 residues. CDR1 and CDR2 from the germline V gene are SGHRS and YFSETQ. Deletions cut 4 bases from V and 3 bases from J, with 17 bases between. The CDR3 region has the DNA TGCGCCAGCAGCCTCGAGGGGGGGTCGTACTACGAGCAGTACTTC. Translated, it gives CASSLEGGSYYEQYF.

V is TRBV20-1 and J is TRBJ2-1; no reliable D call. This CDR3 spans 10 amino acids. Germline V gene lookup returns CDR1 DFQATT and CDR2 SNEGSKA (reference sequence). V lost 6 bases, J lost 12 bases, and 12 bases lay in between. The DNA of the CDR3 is TGCAGTGCGCCTCAGTTAAGGCAGTTCTTC. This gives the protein CSAPQLRQFF.

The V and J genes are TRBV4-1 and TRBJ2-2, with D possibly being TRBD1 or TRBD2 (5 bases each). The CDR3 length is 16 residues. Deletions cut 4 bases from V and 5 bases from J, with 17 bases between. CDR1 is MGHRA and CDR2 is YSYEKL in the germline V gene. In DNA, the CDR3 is TGCGCCAGCAGCCTGGCCGGGACGGAAATTACCGGGGAGCTGTTTTTT. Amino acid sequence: CASSLAGTEITGELFF.

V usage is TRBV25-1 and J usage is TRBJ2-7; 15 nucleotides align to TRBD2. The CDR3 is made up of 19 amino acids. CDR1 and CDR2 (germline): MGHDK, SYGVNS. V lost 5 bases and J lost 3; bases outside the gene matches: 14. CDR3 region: CASSQTPGLAGGGVYEQYF. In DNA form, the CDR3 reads TGTGCCAGCAGTCAAACACCGGGACTAGCGGGAGGCGGGGTCTACGAGCAGTACTTC.

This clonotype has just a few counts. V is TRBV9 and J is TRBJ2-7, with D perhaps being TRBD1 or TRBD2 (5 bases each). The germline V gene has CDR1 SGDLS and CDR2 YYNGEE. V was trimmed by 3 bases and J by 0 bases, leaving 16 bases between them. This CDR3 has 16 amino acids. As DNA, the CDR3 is TGTGCCAGCAGCGGAGAAGGGACGACGGACTCCTACGAGCAGTACTTC. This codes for CASSGEGTTDSYEQYF.

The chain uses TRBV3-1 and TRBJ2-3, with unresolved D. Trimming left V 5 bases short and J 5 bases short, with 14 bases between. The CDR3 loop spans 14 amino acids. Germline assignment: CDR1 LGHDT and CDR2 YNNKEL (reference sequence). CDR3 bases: TGTGCCAGCAGCGGAAGAGGCCGAGGAGATACGCAGTATTTT. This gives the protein CASSGRGRGDTQYF.

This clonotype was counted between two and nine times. CDR3 sequence reads: CASSYKAENTGELFF. Here the CDR3 DNA reads TGTGCCAGCAGTTACAAGGCTGAGAACACCGGGGAGCTGTTTTTT. This chain uses TRBV6-5 with TRBJ2-2; D call uncertain. The V and J ends lost 2 bases and 1 base respectively, with 8 bases between them. The germline gives CDR1 MNHEY, CDR2 SVGAGI. This CDR3 is built from 15 residues.

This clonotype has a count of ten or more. CDR3 in amino acids: CASRGTGANTEAFF. CDR3 nucleotides: TGTGCCAGCAGGGGGACAGGGGCGAACACTGAAGCTTTCTTT. This chain joins TRBV12-3 or TRBV12-4 and TRBJ1-1; 10 bases line up with TRBD1. With V trimmed by 6 bases and J by 1 base, 2 bases remained unmatched. The CDR3 totals 14 residues.

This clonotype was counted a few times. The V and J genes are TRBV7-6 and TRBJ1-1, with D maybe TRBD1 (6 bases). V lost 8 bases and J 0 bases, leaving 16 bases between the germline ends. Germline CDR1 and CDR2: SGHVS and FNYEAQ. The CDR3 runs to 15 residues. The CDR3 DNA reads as TGTGCCAGCTTCCAGGGGCAGGCCATGAACACTGAAGCTTTCTTT. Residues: CASFQGQAMNTEAFF.

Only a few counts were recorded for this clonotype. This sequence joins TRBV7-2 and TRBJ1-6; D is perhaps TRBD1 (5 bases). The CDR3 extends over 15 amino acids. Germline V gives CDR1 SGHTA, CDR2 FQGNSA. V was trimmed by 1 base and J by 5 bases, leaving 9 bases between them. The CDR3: CASSLGTSNNSPLHF. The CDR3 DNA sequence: TGTGCCAGCAGCTTAGGGACAAGTAATAATTCACCCCTCCACTTT.

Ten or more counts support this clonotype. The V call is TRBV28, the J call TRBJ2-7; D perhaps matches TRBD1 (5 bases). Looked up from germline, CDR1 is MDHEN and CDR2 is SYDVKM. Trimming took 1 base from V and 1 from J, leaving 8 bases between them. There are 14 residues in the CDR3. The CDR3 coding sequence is TGTGCCAGCAGTTTATCCCAGGGATCCTACGAGCAGTACGTC. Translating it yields CASSLSQGSYEQYV.

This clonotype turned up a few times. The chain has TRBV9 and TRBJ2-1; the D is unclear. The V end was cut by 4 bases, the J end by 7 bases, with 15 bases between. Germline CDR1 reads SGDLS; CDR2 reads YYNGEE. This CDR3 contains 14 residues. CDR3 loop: CASSPPDGWNEQFF. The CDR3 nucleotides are TGTGCCAGCAGCCCCCCGGACGGGTGGAATGAGCAGTTCTTC.

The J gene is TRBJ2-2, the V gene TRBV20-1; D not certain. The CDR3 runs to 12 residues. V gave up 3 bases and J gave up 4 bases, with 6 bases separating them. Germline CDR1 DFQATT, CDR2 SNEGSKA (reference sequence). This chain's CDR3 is CSARWITGELFF. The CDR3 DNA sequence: TGCAGTGCTAGGTGGATCACCGGGGAGCTGTTTTTT.

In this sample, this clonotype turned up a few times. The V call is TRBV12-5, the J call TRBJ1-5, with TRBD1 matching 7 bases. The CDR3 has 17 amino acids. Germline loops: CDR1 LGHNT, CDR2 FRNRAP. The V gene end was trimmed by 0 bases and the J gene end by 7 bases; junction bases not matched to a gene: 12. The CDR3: CASGLVLVAGGHQPQHF. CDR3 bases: TGTGCTAGTGGTTTGGTACTAGTGGCAGGGGGGCACCAGCCCCAGCATTTT.

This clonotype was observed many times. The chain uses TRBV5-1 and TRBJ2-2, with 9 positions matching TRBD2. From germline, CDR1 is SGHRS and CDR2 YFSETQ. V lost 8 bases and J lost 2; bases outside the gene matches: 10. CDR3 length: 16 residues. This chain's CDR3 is CASYPRAGGNTGELFF. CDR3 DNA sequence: TGCGCCAGTTATCCTCGAGCGGGAGGAAACACCGGGGAGCTGTTTTTT.

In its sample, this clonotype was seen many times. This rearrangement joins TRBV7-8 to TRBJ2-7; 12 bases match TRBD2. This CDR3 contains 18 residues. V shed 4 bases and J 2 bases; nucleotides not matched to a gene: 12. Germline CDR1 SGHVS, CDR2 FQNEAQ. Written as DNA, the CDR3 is TGTGCCAGCAGCTCCGGACTAGCGGGAATGATGAAGACCTACGAGCAGTACTTC. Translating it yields CASSSGLAGMMKTYEQYF.

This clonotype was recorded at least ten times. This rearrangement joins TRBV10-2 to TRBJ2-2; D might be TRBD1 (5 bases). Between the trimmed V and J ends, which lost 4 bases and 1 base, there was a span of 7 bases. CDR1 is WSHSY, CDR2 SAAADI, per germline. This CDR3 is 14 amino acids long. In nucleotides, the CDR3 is TGCGCCAGCAGTGGACAGCAGAACACCGGGGAGCTGTTTTTT. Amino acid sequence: CASSGQQNTGELFF.

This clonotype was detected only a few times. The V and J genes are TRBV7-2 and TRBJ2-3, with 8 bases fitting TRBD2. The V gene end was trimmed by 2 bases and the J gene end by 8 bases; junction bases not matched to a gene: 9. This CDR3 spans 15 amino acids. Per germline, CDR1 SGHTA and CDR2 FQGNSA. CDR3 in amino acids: CASSLTGGPQGTQYF. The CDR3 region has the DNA TGTGCCAGCAGCTTAACGGGGGGGCCTCAGGGTACGCAGTATTTT.

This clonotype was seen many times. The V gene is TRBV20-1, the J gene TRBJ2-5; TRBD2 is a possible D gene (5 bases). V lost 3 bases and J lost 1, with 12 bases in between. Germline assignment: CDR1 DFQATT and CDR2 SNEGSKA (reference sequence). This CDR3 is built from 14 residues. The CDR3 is CSARLAGSQETQYF. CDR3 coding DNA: TGCAGTGCTAGGCTAGCCGGGTCCCAAGAGACCCAGTACTTC.

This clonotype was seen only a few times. The CDR3 reads CSAIRGRGVNEQFF. The CDR3 DNA follows: TGCAGTGCAATCCGCGGGAGGGGGGTCAATGAGCAGTTCTTC. The chain recombines TRBV20-1 with TRBJ2-1, with 9 bases aligning to TRBD2. Trimming at V came to 6 bases and at J to 6 bases, leaving 9 bases not matched to a gene. The germline V gene has CDR1 DFQATT and CDR2 SNEGSKA (reference sequence). The length of the CDR3 is 14 residues.

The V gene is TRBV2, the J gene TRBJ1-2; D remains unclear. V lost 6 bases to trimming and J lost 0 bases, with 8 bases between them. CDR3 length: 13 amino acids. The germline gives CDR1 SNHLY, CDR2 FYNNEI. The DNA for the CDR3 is TGTGCCAGCAGCGGACGGCCTAACTATGGCTACACCTTC. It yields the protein CASSGRPNYGYTF.

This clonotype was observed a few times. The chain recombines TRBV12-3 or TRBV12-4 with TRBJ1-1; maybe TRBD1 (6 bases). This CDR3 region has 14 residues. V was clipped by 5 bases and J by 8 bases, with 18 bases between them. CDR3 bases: TGTGCCAGCAGTACAAGGGGGGGGATTGCAGAAGCTTTCTTT. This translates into CASSTRGGIAEAFF.

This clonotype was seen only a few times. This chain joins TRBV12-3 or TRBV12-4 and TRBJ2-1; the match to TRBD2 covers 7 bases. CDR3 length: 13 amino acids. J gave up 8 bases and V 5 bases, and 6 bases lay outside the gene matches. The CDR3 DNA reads TGTGCCAGCAGTGCCGGGACTACGGATGAGCAGTTCTTC. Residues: CASSAGTTDEQFF.

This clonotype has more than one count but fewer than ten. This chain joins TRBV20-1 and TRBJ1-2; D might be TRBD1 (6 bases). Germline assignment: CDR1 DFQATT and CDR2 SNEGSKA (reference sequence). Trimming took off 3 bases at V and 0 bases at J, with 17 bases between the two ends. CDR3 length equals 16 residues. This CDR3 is CSASPTGSQANYGYTF. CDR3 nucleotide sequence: TGCAGTGCTAGTCCCACAGGGTCCCAAGCTAACTATGGCTACACCTTC.

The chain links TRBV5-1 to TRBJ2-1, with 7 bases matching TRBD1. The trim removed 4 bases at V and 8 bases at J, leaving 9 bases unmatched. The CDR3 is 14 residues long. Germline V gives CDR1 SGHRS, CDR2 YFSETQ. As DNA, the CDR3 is TGCGCCAGCAGCGAAAGACAGGGAAGAGATGAGCAGTTCTTC. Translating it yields CASSERQGRDEQFF.

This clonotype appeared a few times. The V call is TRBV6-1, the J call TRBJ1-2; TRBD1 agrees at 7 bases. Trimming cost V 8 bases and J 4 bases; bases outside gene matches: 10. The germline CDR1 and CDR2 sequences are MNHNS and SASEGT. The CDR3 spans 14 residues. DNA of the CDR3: TGTGCCAGCTCGGTCGGACAGGAGCCCTATGGCTACACCTTC. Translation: CASSVGQEPYGYTF.

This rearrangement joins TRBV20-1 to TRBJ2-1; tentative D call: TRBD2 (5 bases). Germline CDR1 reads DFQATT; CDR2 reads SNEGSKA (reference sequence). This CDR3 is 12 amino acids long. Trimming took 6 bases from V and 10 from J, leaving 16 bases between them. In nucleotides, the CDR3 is TGCAGTGCCCGCTCGAGGGTTGGGGAGCAGTTCTTC. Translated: CSARSRVGEQFF.

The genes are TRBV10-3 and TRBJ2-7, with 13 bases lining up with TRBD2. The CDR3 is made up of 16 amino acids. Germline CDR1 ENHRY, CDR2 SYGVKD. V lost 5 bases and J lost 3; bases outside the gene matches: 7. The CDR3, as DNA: TGTGCCATCAGTAGATCCGGGACTAGCGGGGTCTACGAGCAGTACTTC. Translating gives CAISRSGTSGVYEQYF.

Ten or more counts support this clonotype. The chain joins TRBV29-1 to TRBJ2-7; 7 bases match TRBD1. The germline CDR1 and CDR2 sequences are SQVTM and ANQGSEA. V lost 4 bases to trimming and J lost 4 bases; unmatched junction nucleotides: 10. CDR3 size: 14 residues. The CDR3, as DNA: TGCAGCGTTGTCCCGATACAGACAGGGTACGAGCAGTACTTC. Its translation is CSVVPIQTGYEQYF.

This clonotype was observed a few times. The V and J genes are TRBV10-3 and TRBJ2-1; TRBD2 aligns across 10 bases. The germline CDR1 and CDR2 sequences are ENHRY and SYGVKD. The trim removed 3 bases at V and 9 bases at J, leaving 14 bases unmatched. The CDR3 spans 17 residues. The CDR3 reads CAISEWGLAGVDGEQFF. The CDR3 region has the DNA TGTGCCATCAGTGAATGGGGGCTAGCGGGAGTAGACGGTGAGCAGTTCTTC.

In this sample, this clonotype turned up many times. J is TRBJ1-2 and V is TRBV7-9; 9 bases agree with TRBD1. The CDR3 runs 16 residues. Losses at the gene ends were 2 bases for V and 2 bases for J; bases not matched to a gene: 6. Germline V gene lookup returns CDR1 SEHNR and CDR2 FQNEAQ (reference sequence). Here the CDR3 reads CASSLSRQGGNYGYTF. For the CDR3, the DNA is TGTGCCAGCAGCTTATCCCGACAGGGGGGAAACTATGGCTACACCTTC.

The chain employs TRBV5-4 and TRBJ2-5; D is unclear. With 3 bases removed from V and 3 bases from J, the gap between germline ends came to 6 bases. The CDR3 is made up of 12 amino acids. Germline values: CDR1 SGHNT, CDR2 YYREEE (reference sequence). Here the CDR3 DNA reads TGTGCCAGCAGCTCGACCAAAGAGACCCAGTACTTC. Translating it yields CASSSTKETQYF.